A selection of T cell receptor beta chains follows, all from one sample in a study of T cells in localized non-small cell lung cancer. Generated by immunoSEQ multiplex PCR, the TCRdb table keeps only in-frame clones and is missing some. The table shows around 53,000 clones, with 60% to 85% occurring only once. This specimen was PBMCs, taken before any cancer treatment. The source is a woman aged 35-75 years with stage II lung adenocarcinoma. Both conserved end residues are part of each CDR3. D genes are given only for firm matches. Not all rows give a size; the values are once, few, many and, for expanded clones, a class.

D gene | J gene | clone size | V gene | CDR3 DNA | CDR3 protein
TRBD2 | TRBJ2-3 | - | TRBV19 | TGTGCCAGTAGCGGAATAGCGGGGGGCACAGATACGCAGTATTTT | CASSGIAGGTDTQYF
TRBD1 | TRBJ2-4 | - | TRBV6-7 | TGTGCCAGCAGTTACTCGAGAGGGGGCCACCGGGACGCAGGGTCGGCCATTCAGTACTTC | CASSYSRGGHRDAGSAIQYF
- | TRBJ1-5 | - | TRBV6-4 | TGTGCCAGCAGTGTGGAGAACAGCTTGGGGCCCCAGCATTTT | CASSVENSLGPQHF
TRBD1 | TRBJ1-4 | medium-sized | TRBV19 | TGTGCCAGTACGGTCCGAGCAGGACAGGTTAATGAAAAACTGTTTTTT | CASTVRAGQVNEKLFF
- | TRBJ2-3 | - | TRBV7-9 | TGTGCCAGCAGCTTAACAGATACGCAGTATTTT | CASSLTDTQYF
TRBD1 | TRBJ1-4 | - | TRBV5-6 | TGTGCCAGCAGCGACCAGACAGGGCGCGGGGGGGAAAAACTGTTTTTT | CASSDQTGRGGEKLFF
- | TRBJ2-3 | - | TRBV5-1 | TGCGCCAGCAGCGGGGTCCAGGGACGACGCACAGATACGCAGTATTTT | CASSGVQGRRTDTQYF
TRBD1 | TRBJ1-3 | many | TRBV5-4 | TGTGCCAGCAGCTTGGGACAGGGAGTAAACACCATATATTTT | CASSLGQGVNTIYF
- | TRBJ2-6 | - | TRBV5-8 | TGTGCCAGCAGCTTGTGGCAGAACTCTGGGGCCAACGTCCTGACTTTC | CASSLWQNSGANVLTF
TRBD1 | TRBJ2-5 | - | TRBV9 | TGTGCCAGCACATCCTCGTCGGACAGGGGGCTTGAGACCCAGTACTTC | CASTSSSDRGLETQYF
- | TRBJ2-7 | - | TRBV7-2 | TGTGCCAGCAGCTCCACCCGCGCAGGGAGCGGGGAGCAGTACTTC | CASSSTRAGSGEQYF
TRBD1 | TRBJ1-5 | - | TRBV7-8 | TGTGCCAGCAGCTTGGGACAGGTCAGGGGGCAGCCCCAGCATTTT | CASSLGQVRGQPQHF
- | TRBJ1-2 | - | TRBV9 | TGTGCCAGCAGCGTGGCCGGGACGGAGTATGGCTACACCTTC | CASSVAGTEYGYTF
- | TRBJ1-1 | few | TRBV9 | TGTGCCAGCAGCGCGGGACTGGACACTGAAGCTTTCTTT | CASSAGLDTEAFF
- | TRBJ2-3 | - | TRBV7-8 | TGTGCCAGCAGCTTAGAACCCAGCCCAGATACGCAGTATTTT | CASSLEPSPDTQYF
TRBD2 | TRBJ2-7 | - | TRBV5-1 | TGCGCCAGCAGCTTGCGAAGGACTAGCGGGGGTGTAACCTACGAGCAGTACTTC | CASSLRRTSGGVTYEQYF
TRBD1 | TRBJ1-1 | once | TRBV6-1 | TGTGCCAGTTCTCCCTCGACAGGGGGGAACACTGAAGCTTTCTTT | CASSPSTGGNTEAFF
- | TRBJ2-1 | - | TRBV5-1 | TGCGCCAGCAGCTTGGGACTAGAGGGCAATGAGCAGTTCTTC | CASSLGLEGNEQFF
- | TRBJ2-2 | - | TRBV30 | TGTGCCTGGAGTGTAGGGAAGTCCTACCCCGGGGAGCTGTTTTTT | CAWSVGKSYPGELFF
- | TRBJ2-2 | - | TRBV2 | TGTGCCAGCAGTCTACAGGGATCGAACACCGGGGAGCTGTTTTTT | CASSLQGSNTGELFF
- | TRBJ1-2 | - | TRBV5-8 | TGTGCCAGCAGCCCCTATACAGGGAACTATGGCTACACCTTC | CASSPYTGNYGYTF
- | TRBJ2-7 | - | TRBV6-1 | TGTGCCAGCATAAGGGATTGGTACGAGCAGTACTTC | CASIRDWYEQYF
TRBD2 | TRBJ2-5 | - | TRBV7-3 | TGTGCCAGCAGCTTAAATCCCCCTAGCGGGGGGGAGACCCAGTACTTC | CASSLNPPSGGETQYF
TRBD1 | TRBJ1-5 | - | TRBV6-1 | TGTGCCAGCAGTGGGGGACAGGGTACTCAGCCCCAGCATTTT | CASSGGQGTQPQHF
- | TRBJ1-4 | - | TRBV5-1 | TGCGCCAGCAGCTTGCGAGACCTTTCTTATGAAAAACTGTTTTTT | CASSLRDLSYEKLFF
TRBD1 | TRBJ1-2 | - | TRBV11-3 | TGTGCCAGCAGCTTAGGGGAAGGGGGCCTCTATGGCTACACCTTC | CASSLGEGGLYGYTF
- | TRBJ1-2 | - | TRBV28 | TGTGCCAGCAGTTTACTCTTAGGGAGTTTAAGTTATGGCTACACCTTC | CASSLLLGSLSYGYTF
- | TRBJ1-6 | - | TRBV19 | TGTGCCAGTAGTAGAACAAGAGATTCACCCCTCCACTTT | CASSRTRDSPLHF
- | TRBJ1-2 | - | TRBV6-5 | TGTGCCAGCAGTTACTTTATTGGGGGCCAGGGTGGCTACACCTTC | CASSYFIGGQGGYTF
- | TRBJ2-1 | - | TRBV14 | TGTGCCAGCAGCCATCCGGGACCCAAAAGAGGTGAGCAGTTCTTC | CASSHPGPKRGEQFF
- | TRBJ2-5 | - | TRBV2 | TGTGCCAGCAGCTGGGGAGATGGGGAGACCCAGTACTTC | CASSWGDGETQYF
- | TRBJ2-5 | - | TRBV19 | TGTGCCAGTGGCGGCGGAGTCCAAGAGACCCAGTACTTC | CASGGGVQETQYF
TRBD1 | TRBJ1-5 | - | TRBV19 | TGTGCCAGTAGCGACAGGGGGTATCAGCCCCAGCATTTT | CASSDRGYQPQHF
TRBD1 | TRBJ1-2 | - | TRBV27 | TGTGCCAGCAGGGACAGGGGAACGCTCTATGGCTACACCTTC | CASRDRGTLYGYTF
- | TRBJ1-1 | - | TRBV6-5 | TGTGCCAGCAGTTACTCCGCAAACACTGAAGCTTTCTTT | CASSYSANTEAFF
- | TRBJ2-5 | once | TRBV9 | TGTGCCAGCAGCGTAGGTCGGGCCGACGCCGAGACCCAGTACTTC | CASSVGRADAETQYF
- | TRBJ2-7 | - | TRBV5-4 | TGTGCCAGCAGCTTGCGTCGGGAGCAGTACTTC | CASSLRREQYF
TRBD2 | TRBJ2-5 | - | TRBV2 | TGTGCCAGCAGCGGACTAGTTCGGGGGGAGACCCAGTACTTC | CASSGLVRGETQYF
- | TRBJ1-5 | - | TRBV19 | TGTGCCAGTAGAGGAGACGGGATGACCCAGCATTTT | CASRGDGMTQHF
- | TRBJ2-1 | - | TRBV7-9 | TGTGCCAGCAGCTTAGGACAGCTCAATGAGCAGTTCTTC | CASSLGQLNEQFF
- | TRBJ2-5 | - | TRBV19 | TGTGCCAGTAGTGCGACCATTGGGGAGACCCAGTACTTC | CASSATIGETQYF
TRBD2 | TRBJ2-1 | - | TRBV9 | TGTGCCAGCAGCGAGCGGGGGGCCGCCCCCTCCTACAATGAGCAGTTCTTC | CASSERGAAPSYNEQFF
- | TRBJ2-7 | - | TRBV6-6 | TGTGCCAGCAGCTTCCCCGGCTCCTACGAGCAGTACTTC | CASSFPGSYEQYF
- | TRBJ2-5 | - | TRBV6-5 | TGTGCCAGCAGTTACTCGCCCGGGGGAGAGACCCAGTACTTC | CASSYSPGGETQYF
- | TRBJ1-2 | - | TRBV14 | TGTGCCAGCAGCCAGGGGTATTATGAGAGCTATGGCTACACCTTC | CASSQGYYESYGYTF
TRBD1 | TRBJ1-2 | - | TRBV30 | TGTGCCTTTCATACAGGGGCCTATGGCTACACCTTC | CAFHTGAYGYTF
TRBD2 | TRBJ2-7 | - | TRBV19 | TGTGCCAGTAGTATTCGCGGGGGGGCCTCCTACGAGCAGTACTTC | CASSIRGGASYEQYF
TRBD1 | TRBJ1-1 | few | TRBV25-1 | TGTGCCAGCAGTGATGGGGGACAGATCGGTGAAGCTTTCTTT | CASSDGGQIGEAFF
- | TRBJ2-1 | - | TRBV6-5 | TGTGCCAGCAGTTACTCATCAGGGGAAAGGTACAATGAGCAGTTCTTC | CASSYSSGERYNEQFF
- | TRBJ1-2 | - | TRBV6-5 | TGTGCCAGCAGCGATCGGGCCGATGGCTACACCTTC | CASSDRADGYTF
- | TRBJ2-7 | - | TRBV12-5 | TGTGCTAGTGGTGGGGACTCCTACGAGCAGTACTTC | CASGGDSYEQYF
TRBD1 | TRBJ1-3 | - | TRBV19 | TGTGCCAGTAGTACCCCGGTCAGGGGGGGAAACACCATATATTTT | CASSTPVRGGNTIYF
TRBD1 | TRBJ2-7 | - | TRBV10-3 | TGTGCCATCACGGACAGGGAGCAACACGAGCAGTACTTC | CAITDREQHEQYF
TRBD1 | TRBJ1-4 | - | TRBV18 | TGTGCCAGCTCACCGCTGGGACAGGGAGGAGAAAAACTGTTTTTT | CASSPLGQGGEKLFF
- | TRBJ1-2 | - | TRBV11-2 | TGTGCCAGCAGCTTAGGCTCGGGGGCCGGGGGCTACACCTTC | CASSLGSGAGGYTF
TRBD1 | TRBJ1-2 | - | TRBV6-1 | TGTGCCAGCAGTGAATTAGGGACAGGGAGCTATGGCTACACCTTC | CASSELGTGSYGYTF
- | TRBJ2-5 | - | TRBV5-1 | TGCGCCAGCAGCTTGGGACTACTACAAGAGACCCAGTACTTC | CASSLGLLQETQYF